The clone carrying this T cell receptor beta chain was recorded a few times. This specimen comes from a study of blood T cells in healthy people across ages. A second about 7 to 11 cycle PCR used barcoded and J-beta primers. From the 5' RACE reads, TCRdb called clonotypes with MiXCR, one entry per CDR3 protein. The sample consists of 650,000 to 900,000 distinct CDR3 sequences, about 59% of them appearing once. The clonotype originates from a man aged 30-40 years in good health. The sequencing input was blood.

The CDR3 is CSASLSQGAFAFF. Here the CDR3 DNA reads TGCAGTGCTAGTTTGAGTCAGGGGGCTTTTGCTTTCTTT. The genes are TRBV20-1 and TRBJ1-1, with 8 bases aligning to TRBD1. V was clipped by 3 bases and J by 11 bases; unmatched bases: 11. CDR3 size: 13 residues. Germline CDR1 is DFQATT and CDR2 is SNEGSKA (reference sequence).